This TCR beta chain was captured in a study of control samples from healthy donors and cancer patients. The length of the CDR3 is 13 residues. Germline V gives CDR1 KGHSH, CDR2 LQKENI. V dropped 2 bases and J dropped 8 bases, with 12 bases sitting between them. Produced via immunoSEQ multiplex PCR; TCRdb's table is partial and in-frame only. There are 150,000 or so clones in the sample; around 94% occur only once, and approximately 15% lies in the top ten. This clone has only one observation. The origin of this receptor is a man between 60 and 75 years old with colorectal cancer. V gene TRBV18 combines with J gene TRBJ1-2; maybe TRBD1 (5 bases). Source material: PBMCs. The CDR3 region has the DNA TGTGCCAGCTCACCAAAAGGGGACGGGGGCTACACCTTC. Translation gives CASSPKGDGGYTF. The variable domain in full, with the rest retrieved from reference TRBV18 and TRBJ1-2, is NAGVMQNPRHLVRRRGQEARLRCSPMKGHSHVYWYRQLPEEGLKFMVYLQKENIIDESGMPKERFSAEFPKEGPSILRIQQVVRGDSAAYFCASSPKGDGGYTFGSGTRLTVV.